This T cell receptor beta chain originates from a study of tumor-infiltrating lymphocytes in primary liver carcinoma. Study context: Between about 4 and 11 cm across, the tumors were all of stage T1-T3 N0M0.

Starting material for RNA and DNA co-extraction consisted of about 17-32 mg of unsorted bulk tissue. The template, about 550 ng total RNA, yielded TCR beta cDNA made with a constant-region primer. Three rounds of nested multiplex PCR with slightly modified ARM-PCR produced TCR beta libraries. A C-beta reverse primer was combined with TRBV1-TRBV30 forward primers in the first two PCR rounds, and each round had around 11 cycles. TCRdb called the multiplex PCR reads again in MiXCR, with one record for every CDR3 protein. This table holds 40,000 to 60,000 distinct CDR3 sequences, 60% to 85% found once. Germline-derived CDR1 and CDR2 are SQVTM and ANQGSEA. The length of the CDR3 is 16 residues. Between the trimmed V and J ends, which lost 6 bases and 7 bases, there was a span of 27 bases. Only one count was recorded for this clonotype.

This chain links TRBV29-1 with TRBJ1-2, with D possibly matching TRBD1 (5 bases). The sequencing input was liver tumor tissue from sampling region 5. The subset here: tumor region T5, tumor centre. This receptor was taken from a middle-aged man with primary liver carcinoma and hepatitis B virus infection. Written as DNA, the CDR3 is TGCAGCGTCGCAACCCTATCGGACAAGGGGCCGAGTGGCTACACCTTC. Residues: CSVATLSDKGPSGYTF.